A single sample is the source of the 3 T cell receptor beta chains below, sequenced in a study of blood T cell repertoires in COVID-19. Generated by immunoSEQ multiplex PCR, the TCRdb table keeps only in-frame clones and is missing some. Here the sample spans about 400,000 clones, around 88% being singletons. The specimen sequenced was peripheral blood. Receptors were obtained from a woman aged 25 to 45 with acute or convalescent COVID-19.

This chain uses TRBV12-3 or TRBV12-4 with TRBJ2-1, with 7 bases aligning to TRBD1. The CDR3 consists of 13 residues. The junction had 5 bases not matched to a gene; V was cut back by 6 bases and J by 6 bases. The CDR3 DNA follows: TGTGCCAGCAGCCTAGGACAGGTCAATGAGCAGTTCTTC. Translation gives CASSLGQVNEQFF.

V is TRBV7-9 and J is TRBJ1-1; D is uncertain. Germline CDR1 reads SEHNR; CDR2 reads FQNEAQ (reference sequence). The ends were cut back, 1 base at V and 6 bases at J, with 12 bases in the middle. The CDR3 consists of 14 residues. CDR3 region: CASSLDAGIPEAFF. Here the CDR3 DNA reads TGTGCCAGCAGCTTAGATGCAGGAATTCCTGAAGCTTTCTTT. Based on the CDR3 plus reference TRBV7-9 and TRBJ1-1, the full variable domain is DTGVSQNPRHKITKRGQNVTFRCDPISEHNRLYWYRQTLGQGPEFLTYFQNEAQLEKSRLLSDRFSAERPKGSFSTLEIQRTEQGDSAMYLCASSLDAGIPEAFFGQGTRLTVV.

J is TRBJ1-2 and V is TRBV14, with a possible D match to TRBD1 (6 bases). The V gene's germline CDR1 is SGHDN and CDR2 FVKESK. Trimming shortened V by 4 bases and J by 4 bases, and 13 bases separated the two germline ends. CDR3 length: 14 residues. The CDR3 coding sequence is TGTGCCAGCAGCCCAGTCGGGGGGGCCTATGGCTACACCTTC. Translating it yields CASSPVGGAYGYTF.